The rows below give T cell receptor beta chains drawn from one sample of a study of CD8+ T cells in alopecia areata. Some clones are missing from TCRdb's copy, which holds only in-frame ones; the method was immunoSEQ multiplex PCR. The repertoire holds about 260,000 clones, with 60% as singletons. Sequenced material: CD4+ T cells sorted from blood, taken at roughly week 53, from a patient treated with tofacitinib. The receptor source for this set is a human donor with alopecia areata. CDR3s include the opening cysteine and the closing phenylalanine or tryptophan. D genes are given only for firm matches. Some rows have no size entry. The others give once, few or many, or a class for an expanded clone.

v_call	d_call	j_call	clone_size	cdr3_aa	cdr3_nt
TRBV7-9	.	TRBJ1-5	few	CASSSSGRVRQPQHF	TGTGCCAGCAGCTCATCCGGCCGGGTAAGGCAGCCCCAGCATTTT
TRBV2	.	TRBJ1-5	.	CATAKGGGSRQPQHF	TGTGCCACCGCAAAAGGGGGGGGATCGAGGCAGCCCCAGCATTTT
TRBV4-3	.	TRBJ2-3	few	CASSQERQVTDTQYF	TGCGCCAGCAGCCAAGAACGACAGGTCACAGATACGCAGTATTTT
TRBV6-5	TRBD1	TRBJ1-2	.	CASRGTGGYGYTF	TGTGCCAGCAGGGGGACAGGGGGATATGGCTACACCTTC
TRBV6-5	.	TRBJ2-3	.	CASSYRGTQYF	TGTGCCAGCAGTTACCGAGGGACGCAGTATTTT
TRBV5-7	TRBD1	TRBJ2-1	few	CRSRGLIRDRIYNEQFF	TGCCGCTCACGAGGGCTCATCCGGGACAGAATCTACAATGAGCAGTTCTTC
TRBV30	.	TRBJ1-1	.	CAWEQVEAFF	TGTGCCTGGGAACAGGTAGAAGCTTTCTTT
TRBV29-1	TRBD1	TRBJ2-5	.	CSVEVTGVRETQYF	TGCAGCGTTGAAGTGACAGGGGTTCGGGAGACCCAGTACTTC
TRBV5-1	.	TRBJ2-3	.	CASSSLDHTDTQYF	TGCGCCAGCAGCTCCCTAGACCACACAGATACGCAGTATTTT
TRBV7-9	.	TRBJ2-6	once	CASSLGLTGANVLTF	TGTGCCAGCAGCTTGGGACTTACTGGGGCCAACGTCCTGACTTTC
TRBV9	TRBD1	TRBJ2-7	few	CASSVQGETYEQYF	TGTGCCAGCAGCGTACAGGGGGAAACATACGAGCAGTACTTC
TRBV5-6	TRBD2	TRBJ2-7	few	CASSLGLAGTTSEQYF	TGTGCCAGCAGCTTGGGACTAGCGGGAACCACTAGCGAGCAGTACTTC
TRBV11-2	.	TRBJ1-1	.	CASSLREMNTEAFF	TGTGCCAGCAGCTTACGTGAGATGAACACTGAAGCTTTCTTT
TRBV29-1	.	TRBJ2-2	.	CSVGVSNTGELFF	TGCAGCGTTGGAGTCTCGAACACCGGGGAGCTGTTTTTT
TRBV29-1	.	TRBJ1-3	.	CSVGQSSGNTIYF	TGCAGCGTTGGGCAGAGCTCTGGAAACACCATATATTTT
TRBV30	TRBD1	TRBJ2-5	.	CAWSAPDRGGETQYF	TGTGCCTGGAGTGCACCGGACAGGGGAGGAGAGACCCAGTACTTC
TRBV19	.	TRBJ2-5	.	CASSIVGLQETQYF	TGTGCCAGTAGTATAGTAGGCCTCCAAGAGACCCAGTACTTC
TRBV27	TRBD2	TRBJ2-7	.	CASSPRGGPGEQYF	TGTGCCAGCAGTCCCCGGGGGGGCCCGGGGGAGCAGTACTTC
TRBV11-2	TRBD1	TRBJ2-7	once	CASSITGTGRQYF	TGTGCCAGCAGCATTACCGGGACAGGGAGGCAGTACTTC
TRBV18	TRBD1	TRBJ2-1	.	CASRRTGPGDEQFF	TGTGCCAGCCGCCGGACAGGGCCAGGCGATGAGCAGTTCTTC
TRBV5-1	.	TRBJ2-5	.	CASSTTSRSFETQYF	TGCGCCAGCAGTACAACTAGCAGGTCGTTTGAGACCCAGTACTTC
TRBV12-5	TRBD1	TRBJ2-5	.	CASGLAQWGQNGTQYF	TGTGCTAGTGGTTTGGCCCAGTGGGGACAGAACGGGACCCAGTACTTC
TRBV29-1	.	TRBJ2-3	.	CSVEEMGRGATDTQYF	TGCAGCGTTGAAGAAATGGGACGGGGGGCCACAGATACGCAGTATTTT
TRBV30	.	TRBJ1-6	.	CAWTVSQRGSPLHF	TGTGCCTGGACAGTCTCCCAGAGAGGTTCACCCCTCCACTTT
TRBV7-3	.	TRBJ2-2	.	CASSLWSGGELFF	TGTGCCAGCAGCTTATGGTCGGGCGGGGAGCTGTTTTTT
TRBV4-2	TRBD1	TRBJ2-7	.	CASSEQQSRDSYEQYF	TGTGCCAGCAGCGAACAACAGAGTAGGGACAGCTACGAGCAGTACTTC
TRBV10-1	.	TRBJ2-3	.	CASSEGAGATDTQYF	TGCGCCAGCAGTGAAGGGGCAGGGGCCACAGATACGCAGTATTTT
TRBV4-3	.	TRBJ2-3	few	CASSQAGEDTQYF	TGCGCCAGCAGCCAAGCAGGGGAAGATACGCAGTATTTT
TRBV18	TRBD1	TRBJ2-7	.	CASSQGQPRLYEQYF	TGTGCCAGCTCCCAGGGACAGCCGAGACTCTACGAGCAGTACTTC
TRBV20-1	.	TRBJ1-3	.	CSADGGNTIYF	TGCAGTGCCGATGGAGGCAACACCATATATTTT
TRBV7-2	TRBD2	TRBJ2-2	few	CASSSFGGGRNTGELFF	TGTGCCAGCAGCTCCTTTGGCGGGGGTCGGAACACCGGGGAGCTGTTTTTT
TRBV29-1	.	TRBJ1-4	.	CSVGGGDGKEKLFF	TGCAGCGTTGGAGGCGGGGACGGGAAAGAAAAACTGTTTTTT
TRBV7-2	TRBD1	TRBJ1-1	.	CASSLVRQGGGTEAFF	TGTGCCAGCAGCTTAGTGCGGCAGGGGGGAGGCACTGAAGCTTTCTTT
TRBV30	.	TRBJ2-3	few	CAWSGTDTQYF	TGTGCCTGGAGTGGAACTGATACGCAGTATTTT
TRBV15	TRBD1	TRBJ1-3	.	CATRQGAGNTIYF	TGTGCCACTAGACAGGGGGCTGGAAACACCATATATTTT
TRBV30	TRBD2	TRBJ2-5	.	CAWSGTSGVETQYF	TGTGCCTGGAGCGGGACTAGCGGGGTGGAGACCCAGTACTTC
TRBV27	TRBD2	TRBJ2-3	.	CASSPGLGVSSTDTQYF	TGTGCCAGCAGTCCCGGACTAGGGGTTTCTAGCACAGATACGCAGTATTTT
TRBV30	.	TRBJ1-1	once	CAWTLGGNTEAFF	TGTGCCTGGACCCTGGGGGGGAACACTGAAGCTTTCTTT
TRBV7-9	.	TRBJ2-5	.	CASSRRGPQETQYF	TGTGCCAGCAGCCGACGGGGGCCTCAAGAGACCCAGTACTTC
TRBV6-6	.	TRBJ2-3	few	CASAFSSTDTQYF	TGTGCCAGCGCCTTCTCTAGCACAGATACGCAGTATTTT
TRBV7-2	.	TRBJ2-3	few	CASSGRGSPDTQYF	TGTGCCAGCAGCGGAAGGGGTTCCCCAGATACGCAGTATTTT
TRBV6-1	TRBD1	TRBJ1-5	.	CASSSTGGNNQPQHF	TGTGCCAGCAGTTCCACAGGGGGCAACAATCAGCCCCAGCATTTT
TRBV7-8	TRBD1	TRBJ1-1	.	CASSLGQGTEAFF	TGTGCCAGCAGCCTCGGACAGGGGACTGAAGCTTTCTTT
TRBV2	.	TRBJ1-2	few	CASSTSRWDGYTF	TGTGCCAGCAGTACTAGCCGGTGGGATGGCTACACCTTC
TRBV25-1	.	TRBJ1-1	.	CASSEWAGDGNTEAFF	TGTGCCAGCAGTGAATGGGCAGGGGATGGCAACACTGAAGCTTTCTTT
TRBV6-1	TRBD1	TRBJ1-1	few	CASSRTGATNTEAFF	TGTGCCAGCAGTCGGACAGGGGCTACGAACACTGAAGCTTTCTTT
TRBV4-3	TRBD1	TRBJ2-7	.	CASSQGQGGKYEQYF	TGCGCCAGCAGCCAAGGACAGGGGGGTAAATACGAGCAGTACTTC
TRBV2	TRBD1	TRBJ1-6	.	CASSVDRVQNSPLHF	TGTGCCAGCAGTGTCGACAGGGTCCAAAATTCACCCCTCCACTTT
TRBV2	.	TRBJ2-6	.	CASLTGANVLTF	TGTGCCAGCTTAACTGGGGCCAACGTCCTGACTTTC
TRBV7-9	.	TRBJ1-1	.	CASSYREAEAFF	TGTGCCAGCAGCTACAGGGAGGCGGAAGCTTTCTTT
TRBV30	TRBD1	TRBJ1-5	.	CAWSPNPNRQGYNQPQHF	TGTGCCTGGAGTCCCAACCCAAATCGACAGGGGTACAATCAGCCCCAGCATTTT